The next 22 T cell receptor beta chains were all read from a single sample in a study of T cell responses to AZD1222 COVID-19 vaccine. This table comes from immunoSEQ multiplex PCR, and its TCRdb copy is limited to in-frame clones, with some not included. The table shows 100,000 to 120,000 clones, with 80% to 95% occurring only once. The starting material was peripheral blood, obtained 28 days after the second AZD1222 dose. The source is an adult who received the AZD1222 COVID-19 vaccine.

The chain carries TRBV3-1 (or the pseudogene TRBV3-2) and TRBJ2-2; 7 nucleotides line up with TRBD2. This CDR3 contains 12 residues. V gave up 4 bases and J gave up 9 bases; unmatched junction bases: 2. Germline-derived CDR1 and CDR2 are LGHDT and YNNKEL (reference sequence). The CDR3 bases are TGTGCCAGCAGCCCCGGGGGGTGGGAGCTGTTTTTT. Amino acid sequence: CASSPGGWELFF.

The V call is TRBV5-5, the J call TRBJ2-2; weak D call: TRBD1 (5 bases). Germline loops: CDR1 SGHKS, CDR2 YYEKEE (reference sequence). Deletions cut 5 bases from V and 7 bases from J, with 12 bases between. The CDR3 runs 13 residues. CDR3 protein: CASSPDSLGELFF. The CDR3 DNA follows: TGTGCCAGCAGTCCCGACAGCCTCGGGGAGCTGTTTTTT.

The chain links TRBV6-2 or TRBV6-3 to TRBJ2-7; no reliable D call. Germline-derived CDR1 and CDR2 are MNHEY and SVGEGT. The germline V and J ends were trimmed by 5 bases and 3 bases, with 8 bases remaining between them. The CDR3 loop spans 12 amino acids. Here the CDR3 DNA reads TGTGCCAGCAGTAACCGTCACTACGAGCAGTACTTC. Protein: CASSNRHYEQYF.

The CDR3 reads CSASPANLGTGELFF. The CDR3 coding sequence is TGCAGTGCTAGTCCGGCAAACCTGGGGACCGGGGAGCTGTTTTTT. The rearrangement joins TRBV20-1 to TRBJ2-2; D call uncertain. This CDR3 spans 15 amino acids. Germline CDR1 DFQATT, CDR2 SNEGSKA (reference sequence). V was cut by 3 bases and J by 5 bases, with 16 bases left in between.

This chain connects TRBV12-3 or TRBV12-4 to TRBJ2-7, with D tentatively TRBD1 (5 bases). This CDR3 is 12 amino acids long. V lost 3 bases, J lost 4 bases, and 7 bases lay in between. The CDR3 nucleotides read TGTGCCAGCAGTTTCAGGGTGTACGAGCAGTACTTC. Its translation is CASSFRVYEQYF.

CDR3 sequence reads: CSARASTEAFF. The CDR3 nucleotides are TGCAGTGCTAGGGCGAGCACTGAAGCTTTCTTT. The chain is built from TRBV20-1 and TRBJ1-1; D ambiguous. The CDR3 length is 11 residues. CDR1 and CDR2 (germline): DFQATT, SNEGSKA (reference sequence). V gave up 3 bases and J gave up 4 bases, with 6 bases separating them.

V is TRBV15 and J is TRBJ2-1; 9 nucleotides line up with TRBD2. Germline CDR1 is LNHNV and CDR2 is YYDKDF (reference sequence). J gave up 5 bases and V 5 bases, and 10 bases lay outside the gene matches. The CDR3 runs 16 residues. This CDR3 reads CATSGLWTSVHNEQFF. The CDR3 nucleotides are TGTGCCACCAGCGGTCTCTGGACTAGCGTTCACAATGAGCAGTTCTTC. The full variable domain, in which reference TRBV15 and TRBJ2-1 provide the parts outside the CDR3, is DAMVIQNPRYQVTQFGKPVTLSCSQTLNHNVMYWYQQKSSQAPKLLFHYYDKDFNNEADTPDNFQSRRPNTSFCFLDIRSPGLGDTAMYLCATSGLWTSVHNEQFFGPGTRLTVL.

This chain uses TRBV6-5 with TRBJ2-3; 8 bases are a match to TRBD2. Looked up from germline, CDR1 is MNHEY and CDR2 is SVGAGI. Germline trimming cut 0 bases from V and 4 bases from J; bases unmatched to any gene: 3. The CDR3 has 15 residues. For the CDR3, the DNA is TGTGCCAGCAGTTACTCGAACGGGGGGGCAGATACGCAGTATTTT. This gives the protein CASSYSNGGADTQYF.

The chain carries TRBV6-6 and TRBJ1-2; unclear D gene. V was shortened by 7 bases and J by 5 bases, with 11 bases between the two germline ends. Germline-derived CDR1 and CDR2 are MNHNY and SVGAGI (reference sequence). The CDR3 loop spans 12 amino acids. CDR3 bases: TGTGCCAGCAACCGGGGTGATTATGGCTACACCTTC. It codes for CASNRGDYGYTF.

The chain combines TRBV4-3 with TRBJ1-2; D may be TRBD1 (5 bases). Trimming shortened V by 4 bases and J by 4 bases, and 16 bases separated the two germline ends. Germline V lookup: CDR1 LGHNA, CDR2 YSLEER. This CDR3 spans 15 amino acids. The chain's CDR3 is CASSRDEEALYGYTF. The CDR3 DNA reads TGCGCCAGCAGCCGGGACGAGGAAGCCCTCTATGGCTACACCTTC.

The genes are TRBV30 and TRBJ2-3; D remains ambiguous. Germline lookup yields CDR1 GTSNPN and CDR2 SVGIG (reference sequence). There are 11 residues in the CDR3. The V end was cut by 4 bases, the J end by 4 bases, with 6 bases between. The CDR3 nucleotides read TGTGCCTGGACCCTGGCAGATACGCAGTATTTT. Protein: CAWTLADTQYF.

The chain combines TRBV4-1 with TRBJ2-3, with 11 nucleotides matching TRBD2. Germline V lookup: CDR1 MGHRA, CDR2 YSYEKL. V shed 2 bases and J 4 bases; nucleotides not matched to a gene: 5. The CDR3 consists of 16 residues. The CDR3 is CASSQLLAGVADTQYF. The CDR3 DNA reads TGCGCCAGCAGCCAATTACTAGCGGGGGTGGCAGATACGCAGTATTTT.

The CDR3 reads CASSYVRQGGEQYF. The CDR3 DNA reads TGTGCCAGCAGTTACGTTCGACAGGGCGGCGAGCAGTACTTC. The chain uses TRBV6-5 and TRBJ2-7, with 7 bases that match TRBD1. V lost 2 bases to trimming and J lost 6 bases; unmatched junction nucleotides: 7. Germline V gene lookup returns CDR1 MNHEY and CDR2 SVGAGI. This CDR3 has 14 residues.

The CDR3 sequence is CATSDSGATEGNEKLFF. The DNA of the CDR3 is TGTGCCACCAGTGACTCAGGGGCCACCGAAGGTAATGAAAAACTGTTTTTT. This chain connects TRBV24-1 to TRBJ1-4; tentative D call: TRBD1 (6 bases). Deletions cut 4 bases from V and 4 bases from J, with 18 bases between. Germline loops: CDR1 KGHDR, CDR2 SFDVKD. The CDR3 loop spans 17 amino acids.

The chain carries TRBV28 and TRBJ2-7, with D possibly being TRBD1 (5 bases). Trimming cost V 5 bases and J 5 bases, with 10 bases left between them. The germline V gene has CDR1 MDHEN and CDR2 SYDVKM. The CDR3 contains 12 residues. The CDR3 coding sequence is TGTGCCAGCAGTCCGGACACCAACGAGCAGTACTTC. Amino acids: CASSPDTNEQYF.

The rearrangement links TRBV20-1 to TRBJ2-3; 8 bases fit TRBD2. Per germline, CDR1 DFQATT and CDR2 SNEGSKA (reference sequence). V lost 3 bases to trimming and J lost 0 bases; unmatched junction nucleotides: 14. CDR3 length: 18 residues. The CDR3, as DNA: TGCAGTGCTAGTTCGTCAGCGGGGGACCTAATTAGCACAGATACGCAGTATTTT. Translated: CSASSSAGDLISTDTQYF.

The rearrangement links TRBV3-1 (or the pseudogene TRBV3-2) to TRBJ2-5; D possibly corresponds to TRBD2 (6 bases). The V gene lost 0 bases and the J gene lost 10 bases, with 15 bases spanning the gap. CDR1 is LGHDT and CDR2 is YNNKEL in the germline V gene (reference sequence). The CDR3 covers 14 residues. The CDR3 sequence is CASSQDRARGGQYF. The CDR3 DNA reads as TGTGCCAGCAGCCAAGATCGGGCCCGGGGAGGCCAGTACTTC.

DNA for the CDR3: TGTGCCAGCACGCTTTTAAGGGAGTGGAATGAGCAGTTCTTC. As protein: CASTLLREWNEQFF. The J gene is TRBJ2-1, the V gene TRBV6-4; perhaps TRBD2 as D (5 bases). V lost 7 bases, J lost 7 bases, and 17 bases lay in between. Germline CDR1 MRHNA, CDR2 SNTAGT. The CDR3 has 14 amino acids.

The gene calls are TRBV6-2 or TRBV6-3 and TRBJ1-3; no firm D call. V lost 6 bases to trimming and J lost 4 bases, with 7 bases between them. Looked up from germline, CDR1 is MNHEY and CDR2 is SVGEGT. This CDR3 spans 12 amino acids. The CDR3, as DNA: TGTGCCAGCAGCACAATAGGAAACACCATATATTTT. It yields the protein CASSTIGNTIYF.

The gene calls are TRBV9 and TRBJ1-6, with D possibly TRBD1 on 6 matching bases. Germline CDR1 and CDR2: SGDLS and YYNGEE. V was shortened by 3 bases and J by 2 bases, with 12 bases between the two germline ends. This CDR3 has 16 residues. Here the CDR3 reads CASSASGTPYNSPLHF. The CDR3 region has the DNA TGTGCCAGCAGCGCCTCCGGGACACCCTATAATTCACCCCTCCACTTT. The full variable domain, with the rest looked up from reference TRBV9 and TRBJ1-6, is DSGVTQTPKHLITATGQRVTLRCSPRSGDLSVYWYQQSLDQGLQFLIQYYNGEERAKGNILERFSAQQFPDLHSELNLSSLELGDSALYFCASSASGTPYNSPLHFGNGTRLTVT.

The chain has TRBV7-2 and TRBJ1-5; D is ambiguous. In germline, CDR1 is SGHTA, CDR2 FQGNSA. Between the trimmed V and J ends, which lost 2 bases and 1 base, there was a span of 9 bases. The CDR3 runs 15 residues. CDR3 residues: CASSLSGVSNQPQHF. The CDR3 nucleotides are TGTGCCAGCAGCTTATCCGGGGTCAGCAATCAGCCCCAGCATTTT. Full variable domain (remainder filled in from reference TRBV7-2 and TRBJ1-5): GAGVSQSPSNKVTEKGKDVELRCDPISGHTALYWYRQSLGQGLEFLIYFQGNSAPDKSGLPSDRFSAERTGGSVSTLTIQRTQQEDSAVYLCASSLSGVSNQPQHFGDGTRLSIL.

This clone was seen once. The V and J genes are TRBV3-1 (or the pseudogene TRBV3-2) and TRBJ1-2; D gene ambiguous. Germline CDR1 LGHDT, CDR2 YNNKEL (reference sequence). This CDR3 region has 15 residues. The ends were cut back, 1 base at V and 4 bases at J, with 13 bases in the middle. The CDR3: CASSQVSIGVYGYTF. Here the CDR3 DNA reads TGTGCCAGCAGCCAAGTATCGATTGGGGTCTATGGCTACACCTTC.